This is a list of T cell receptor beta chains from one sample in a study of OX40 agonist ivuxolimab in advanced cancers. Some clones are missing from TCRdb's copy, which holds only in-frame ones; the method was immunoSEQ multiplex PCR. The data contain under 65,000 clones, approximately 84% of them seen just once; the ten biggest clones take up about 3%. This specimen consisted of CD4+ or CD8+ T cells sorted from blood, obtained in a trial of the OX40 agonist ivuxolimab. All receptors derive from an adult with an advanced solid tumor such as melanoma, head and neck, liver or kidney cancer. CDR3s include the opening cysteine and the closing phenylalanine or tryptophan. Fields, in order: D gene, V gene, J gene, clone size, CDR3 protein, CDR3 DNA. D genes are given only for firm matches. Rows may omit the clone size; those that give it use once, few, many or a size class.

D gene: TRBD1
V gene: TRBV4-1
J gene: TRBJ1-5
clone size: once
CDR3 protein: CASSQATGGVQYQPQHF
CDR3 DNA: TGCGCCAGCAGCCAAGCAACAGGGGGCGTTCAATACCAGCCCCAGCATTTT

D gene: TRBD1
V gene: TRBV9
J gene: TRBJ2-2
clone size: .
CDR3 protein: CASSFSGTGGITGELFF
CDR3 DNA: TGTGCCAGCAGCTTTTCCGGGACAGGGGGGATAACCGGGGAGCTGTTTTTT

D gene: .
V gene: TRBV21-1
J gene: TRBJ2-7
clone size: .
CDR3 protein: CASSTPPTYEQYF
CDR3 DNA: TGTGCCAGCAGCACACCCCCCACCTACGAGCAGTACTTC

D gene: TRBD1
V gene: TRBV28
J gene: TRBJ2-5
clone size: .
CDR3 protein: CASSSQGAAETQYF
CDR3 DNA: TGTGCCAGCAGCTCTCAGGGGGCTGCGGAGACCCAGTACTTC

D gene: TRBD1
V gene: TRBV4-1
J gene: TRBJ2-7
clone size: .
CDR3 protein: CASRIGTGDLDEQYF
CDR3 DNA: TGCGCCAGCAGAATTGGGACAGGGGACTTGGACGAGCAGTACTTC

D gene: .
V gene: TRBV11-2
J gene: TRBJ2-1
clone size: .
CDR3 protein: CASSLRQQAYNEQFF
CDR3 DNA: TGTGCCAGCAGCCTACGACAGCAGGCCTACAATGAGCAGTTCTTC

D gene: .
V gene: TRBV5-8
J gene: TRBJ2-2
clone size: .
CDR3 protein: CASSLTLDSSNTGELFF
CDR3 DNA: TGTGCCAGCAGCTTGACCTTAGACAGCTCGAACACCGGGGAGCTGTTTTTT

D gene: .
V gene: TRBV15
J gene: TRBJ2-6
clone size: .
CDR3 protein: CASASSGANVLTF
CDR3 DNA: TGTGCCTCGGCAAGCTCTGGGGCCAACGTCCTGACTTTC

D gene: .
V gene: TRBV5-8
J gene: TRBJ2-5
clone size: .
CDR3 protein: CASSLSADPLETQYF
CDR3 DNA: TGTGCCAGCAGCTTGTCCGCCGACCCCCTGGAGACCCAGTACTTC

D gene: .
V gene: TRBV9
J gene: TRBJ1-5
clone size: .
CDR3 protein: CASSVVVLPTPPQHF
CDR3 DNA: TGTGCCAGCAGCGTAGTAGTACTCCCTACGCCGCCCCAGCATTTT

D gene: .
V gene: TRBV19
J gene: TRBJ1-1
clone size: once
CDR3 protein: CASSPPQGSTEAFF
CDR3 DNA: TGTGCCAGTAGTCCGCCCCAGGGTAGCACTGAAGCTTTCTTT

D gene: TRBD2
V gene: TRBV9
J gene: TRBJ2-3
clone size: .
CDR3 protein: CASSVAGGRSPDTQYF
CDR3 DNA: TGTGCCAGCAGCGTAGCTGGCGGGAGGAGCCCAGATACGCAGTATTTT

D gene: TRBD1
V gene: TRBV7-2
J gene: TRBJ1-6
clone size: once
CDR3 protein: CASSLWGQLTNSPLHF
CDR3 DNA: TGTGCCAGCAGCTTATGGGGACAGCTCACAAATTCACCCCTCCACTTT

D gene: TRBD1
V gene: TRBV28
J gene: TRBJ1-1
clone size: once
CDR3 protein: CASKPGQGMGEAFF
CDR3 DNA: TGTGCCAGCAAACCGGGACAGGGAATGGGTGAAGCTTTCTTT

D gene: TRBD1
V gene: TRBV28
J gene: TRBJ1-5
clone size: once
CDR3 protein: CASSPLTGIYQPQHF
CDR3 DNA: TGTGCCAGCAGTCCTTTGACAGGGATCTATCAGCCCCAGCATTTT

D gene: TRBD1
V gene: TRBV2
J gene: TRBJ1-5
clone size: .
CDR3 protein: CASNLFGQGNQPQHF
CDR3 DNA: TGTGCCAGCAACCTATTTGGACAGGGGAATCAGCCCCAGCATTTT

D gene: TRBD1
V gene: TRBV6-5
J gene: TRBJ2-7
clone size: once
CDR3 protein: CATRDRVSYEQYF
CDR3 DNA: TGTGCCACCCGGGACAGGGTATCCTACGAGCAGTACTTC

D gene: TRBD2
V gene: TRBV10-3
J gene: TRBJ2-2
clone size: few
CDR3 protein: CAISDQREKTGELFF
CDR3 DNA: TGTGCCATCAGTGACCAGCGGGAGAAGACCGGGGAGCTGTTTTTT

D gene: .
V gene: TRBV7-2
J gene: TRBJ2-5
clone size: few
CDR3 protein: CASSPVKMSETQYF
CDR3 DNA: TGTGCCAGCAGCCCCGTTAAGATGTCGGAGACCCAGTACTTC

D gene: TRBD1
V gene: TRBV19
J gene: TRBJ2-1
clone size: .
CDR3 protein: CASSAVRQGMDEQFF
CDR3 DNA: TGTGCCAGTAGTGCCGTCCGACAGGGGATGGATGAGCAGTTCTTC

D gene: TRBD2
V gene: TRBV5-5
J gene: TRBJ2-1
clone size: once
CDR3 protein: CASSSGTSGGIAGNEQFF
CDR3 DNA: TGTGCCAGCAGCTCAGGGACTAGCGGGGGCATAGCGGGCAATGAGCAGTTCTTC

D gene: TRBD2
V gene: TRBV12-5
J gene: TRBJ2-1
clone size: once
CDR3 protein: CASGLVGRGSYNEQFF
CDR3 DNA: TGTGCTAGTGGTTTGGTCGGGAGGGGATCCTACAATGAGCAGTTCTTC

D gene: .
V gene: TRBV28
J gene: TRBJ2-2
clone size: .
CDR3 protein: CASTQDRNTGELFF
CDR3 DNA: TGTGCCAGCACCCAGGACAGGAACACCGGGGAGCTGTTTTTT

D gene: TRBD2
V gene: TRBV5-1
J gene: TRBJ2-1
clone size: .
CDR3 protein: CASSDSGRAENEQFF
CDR3 DNA: TGCGCCAGCAGCGATAGCGGGAGGGCCGAAAATGAGCAGTTCTTC

D gene: TRBD1
V gene: TRBV18
J gene: TRBJ1-1
clone size: .
CDR3 protein: CASSPGQGASSEAFF
CDR3 DNA: TGTGCCAGCTCACCGGGACAGGGGGCAAGTTCTGAAGCTTTCTTT

D gene: .
V gene: TRBV5-1
J gene: TRBJ2-3
clone size: .
CDR3 protein: CASSSQGQDTQYF
CDR3 DNA: TGCGCCAGCAGCTCACAAGGTCAGGATACGCAGTATTTT

D gene: .
V gene: TRBV19
J gene: TRBJ1-5
clone size: .
CDR3 protein: CASSASGTRNQPQHF
CDR3 DNA: TGTGCCAGTAGTGCATCCGGGACAAGAAATCAGCCCCAGCATTTT

D gene: .
V gene: TRBV9
J gene: TRBJ2-1
clone size: .
CDR3 protein: CASGRPGNEQFF
CDR3 DNA: TGTGCCAGCGGGAGGCCAGGAAATGAGCAGTTCTTC

D gene: .
V gene: TRBV7-2
J gene: TRBJ2-3
clone size: once
CDR3 protein: CASSLGVSTDTQYF
CDR3 DNA: TGTGCCAGCAGCTTAGGGGTCAGCACAGATACGCAGTATTTT

D gene: TRBD1
V gene: TRBV5-4
J gene: TRBJ2-7
clone size: .
CDR3 protein: CASSSSGTAYEQYF
CDR3 DNA: TGTGCCAGCAGCTCCTCCGGGACAGCCTACGAGCAGTACTTC

D gene: TRBD1
V gene: TRBV28
J gene: TRBJ2-2
clone size: .
CDR3 protein: CASSLGQGEVTGELFF
CDR3 DNA: TGTGCCAGCAGTTTGGGGCAGGGGGAAGTAACCGGGGAGCTGTTTTTT

D gene: .
V gene: TRBV5-1
J gene: TRBJ1-1
clone size: .
CDR3 protein: CASSLASTISEAFF
CDR3 DNA: TGCGCCAGCAGCTTGGCTTCGACGATCTCTGAAGCTTTCTTT

D gene: .
V gene: TRBV11-2
J gene: TRBJ2-7
clone size: .
CDR3 protein: CASSAVTRGARTYEQYF
CDR3 DNA: TGTGCCAGCAGCGCAGTGACCCGGGGCGCAAGAACCTACGAGCAGTACTTC

D gene: .
V gene: TRBV7-9
J gene: TRBJ2-1
clone size: .
CDR3 protein: CASSLGLVSYNEQFF
CDR3 DNA: TGTGCCAGCAGCTTAGGGCTAGTATCCTACAATGAGCAGTTCTTC

D gene: TRBD1
V gene: TRBV18
J gene: TRBJ2-7
clone size: .
CDR3 protein: CASSRDRGPYEQYF
CDR3 DNA: TGTGCCAGCTCAAGGGACAGGGGACCATACGAGCAGTACTTC

D gene: TRBD2
V gene: TRBV7-2
J gene: TRBJ2-7
clone size: .
CDR3 protein: CASSPQAGGWSEQYF
CDR3 DNA: TGTGCCAGCAGCCCCCAGGCGGGGGGCTGGAGCGAGCAGTACTTC

D gene: .
V gene: TRBV28
J gene: TRBJ1-1
clone size: .
CDR3 protein: CASSLAGDTEAFF
CDR3 DNA: TGTGCCAGCAGTTTAGCTGGGGACACTGAAGCTTTCTTT

D gene: TRBD1
V gene: TRBV7-2
J gene: TRBJ1-6
clone size: .
CDR3 protein: CASSLTGGRYSPLHF
CDR3 DNA: TGTGCCAGCAGCTTAACAGGGGGTAGATATTCACCCCTCCACTTT

D gene: TRBD1
V gene: TRBV14
J gene: TRBJ2-7
clone size: .
CDR3 protein: CASSQRYGTGAGEQYF
CDR3 DNA: TGTGCCAGCAGCCAACGGTACGGGACAGGGGCTGGGGAGCAGTACTTC

D gene: .
V gene: TRBV7-2
J gene: TRBJ1-1
clone size: .
CDR3 protein: CASSSLGDTEAFF
CDR3 DNA: TGTGCCAGCAGCTCGTTGGGGGACACTGAAGCTTTCTTT